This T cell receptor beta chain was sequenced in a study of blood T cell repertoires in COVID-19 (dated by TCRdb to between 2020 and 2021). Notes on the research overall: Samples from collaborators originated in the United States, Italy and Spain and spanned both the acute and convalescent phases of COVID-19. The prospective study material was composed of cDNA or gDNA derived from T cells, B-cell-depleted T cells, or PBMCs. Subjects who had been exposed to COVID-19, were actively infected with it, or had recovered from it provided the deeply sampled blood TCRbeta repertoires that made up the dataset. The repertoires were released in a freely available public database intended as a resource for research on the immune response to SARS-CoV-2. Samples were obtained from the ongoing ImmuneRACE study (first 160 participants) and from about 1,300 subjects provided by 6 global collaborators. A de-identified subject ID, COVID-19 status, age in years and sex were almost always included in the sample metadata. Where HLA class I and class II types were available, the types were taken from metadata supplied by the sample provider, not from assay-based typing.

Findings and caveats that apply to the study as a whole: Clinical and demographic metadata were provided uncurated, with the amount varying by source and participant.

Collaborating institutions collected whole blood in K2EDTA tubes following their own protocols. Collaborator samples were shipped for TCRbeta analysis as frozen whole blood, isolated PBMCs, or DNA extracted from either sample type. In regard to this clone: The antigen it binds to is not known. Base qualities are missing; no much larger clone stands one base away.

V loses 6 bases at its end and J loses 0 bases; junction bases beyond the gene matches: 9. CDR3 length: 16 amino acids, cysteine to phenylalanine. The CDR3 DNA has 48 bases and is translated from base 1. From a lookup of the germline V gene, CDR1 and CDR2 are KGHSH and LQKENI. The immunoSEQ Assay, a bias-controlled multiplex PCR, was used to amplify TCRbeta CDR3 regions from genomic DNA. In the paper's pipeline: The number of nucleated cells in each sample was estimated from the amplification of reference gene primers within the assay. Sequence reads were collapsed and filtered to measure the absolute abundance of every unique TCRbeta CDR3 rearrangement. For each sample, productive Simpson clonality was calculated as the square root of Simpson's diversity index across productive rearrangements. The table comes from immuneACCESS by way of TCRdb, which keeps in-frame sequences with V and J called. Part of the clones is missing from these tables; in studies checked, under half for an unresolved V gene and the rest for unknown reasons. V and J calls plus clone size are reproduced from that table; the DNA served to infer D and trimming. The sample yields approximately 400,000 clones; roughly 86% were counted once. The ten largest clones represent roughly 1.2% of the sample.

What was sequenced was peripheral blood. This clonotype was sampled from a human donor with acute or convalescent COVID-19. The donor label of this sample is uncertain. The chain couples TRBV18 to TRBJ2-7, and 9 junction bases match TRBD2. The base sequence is TGTGCCAGCTCGCCAACTAGCGGGCGAAGCTCCTACGAGCAGTACTTC. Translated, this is CASSPTSGRSSYEQYF.